Each of the 8 T cell receptor beta chains below was sequenced from the same sample in a study of OX40 agonist ivuxolimab in advanced cancers. Produced via immunoSEQ multiplex PCR; TCRdb's table is partial and in-frame only. The data hold 40,000 to 55,000 clones, with more than 80% observed a single time. Here the sequenced sample was CD4+ or CD8+ T cells sorted from blood, taken in a trial of the OX40 agonist ivuxolimab. Receptor source: an adult with an advanced solid tumor such as melanoma, head and neck, liver or kidney cancer.

The chain carries TRBV6-6 and TRBJ2-7; 10 bases agree with TRBD1. This CDR3 has 14 residues. The J segment lost 5 bases and the V segment lost 2 bases, leaving 3 bases of the junction unmatched. The V gene's germline CDR1 is MNHNY and CDR2 SVGAGI (reference sequence). The CDR3 protein is CASSYRDRGHEQYF. As DNA, the CDR3 is TGTGCCAGCAGTTACAGGGACAGGGGCCACGAGCAGTACTTC.

The gene calls are TRBV10-2 and TRBJ2-3; 11 nucleotides agree with TRBD2. Trimming took 6 bases from V and 3 from J; bases not matched to a gene: 11. Germline-derived CDR1 and CDR2 are WSHSY and SAAADI. The CDR3 has 17 amino acids. This chain's CDR3 is CASSEFKLAGETDTQYF. Here the CDR3 DNA reads TGCGCCAGCAGCGAATTTAAACTAGCGGGGGAGACAGATACGCAGTATTTT.

V and J are TRBV7-9 and TRBJ1-1, with D tentatively TRBD1 (6 bases). Looked up from germline, CDR1 is SEHNR and CDR2 is FQNEAQ (reference sequence). The CDR3 has 12 amino acids. V was clipped by 5 bases and J by 7 bases, with 11 bases between them. The CDR3 here is CASSPRGVEAFF. Here the CDR3 DNA reads TGTGCCAGCAGCCCGAGGGGGGTTGAAGCTTTCTTT.

The chain has TRBV7-9 and TRBJ2-1; D not resolved. Deletions cut 2 bases from V and 8 bases from J, with 7 bases between. The V gene's germline CDR1 is SEHNR and CDR2 FQNEAQ (reference sequence). The CDR3 totals 12 residues. CDR3 coding DNA: TGTGCCAGCAGCTTATTGGTGGATGAGCAGTTCTTC. It yields the protein CASSLLVDEQFF.

Points on this clone: This specimen includes other DNA sequences encoding the same CDR3. This chain uses TRBV9 with TRBJ1-1; unclear D gene. Trimming removed 0 bases from V and 3 bases from J, with 6 bases in between. The CDR3 is 13 residues long. In germline, CDR1 is SGDLS, CDR2 YYNGEE. DNA of the CDR3: TGTGCCAGCAGCGTAGGGGGATACACTGAAGCTTTCTTT. This gives the protein CASSVGGYTEAFF.

The chain uses TRBV5-1 and TRBJ2-1; D may be TRBD1 (5 bases). With 0 bases removed from V and 7 bases from J, the gap between germline ends came to 14 bases. This CDR3 contains 15 residues. Per the germline V gene, CDR1 is SGHRS and CDR2 is YFSETQ. The CDR3 bases are TGCGCCAGCAGCTTGGGAGCAGGGTATGGTAATGAGCAGTTCTTC. Its protein is CASSLGAGYGNEQFF.

This sequence joins TRBV13 and TRBJ2-7; D gene ambiguous. The CDR3 is 13 residues long. Trimming took off 5 bases at V and 4 bases at J, with 12 bases between the two ends. In germline, CDR1 is PRHDT, CDR2 FYEKMQ (reference sequence). CDR3 in amino acids: CASSPGRKYEQYF. The CDR3 region has the DNA TGTGCCAGCAGCCCCGGCAGAAAATACGAGCAGTACTTC. The variable domain in full, completed from reference TRBV13 and TRBJ2-7, reads AAGVIQSPRHLIKEKRETATLKCYPIPRHDTVYWYQQGPGQDPQFLISFYEKMQSDKGSIPDRFSAQQFSDYHSELNMSSLELGDSALYFCASSPGRKYEQYFGPGTRLTVT.

The chain combines TRBV6-5 with TRBJ2-7; no firm D call. CDR1 and CDR2 from the germline V gene are MNHEY and SVGAGI. Deletions cut 8 bases from V and 4 bases from J, with 15 bases between. CDR3 length: 13 amino acids. This CDR3 reads CASRPAYSYEQYF. The CDR3 DNA sequence: TGTGCCAGCCGCCCAGCGTATTCTTACGAGCAGTACTTC.